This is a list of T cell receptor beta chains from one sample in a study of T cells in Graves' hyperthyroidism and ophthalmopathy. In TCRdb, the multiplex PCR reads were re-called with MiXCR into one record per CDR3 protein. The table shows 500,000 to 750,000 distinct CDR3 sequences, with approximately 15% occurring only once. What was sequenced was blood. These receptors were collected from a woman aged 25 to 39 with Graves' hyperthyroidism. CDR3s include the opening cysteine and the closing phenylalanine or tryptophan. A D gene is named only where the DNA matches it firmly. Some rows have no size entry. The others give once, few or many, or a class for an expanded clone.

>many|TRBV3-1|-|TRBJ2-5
TGTGCCAGCAATCTCAAGGGCTCGGAGACCCAGTACTTC
CASNLKGSETQYF
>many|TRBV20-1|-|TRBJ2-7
TGCAGTGCTAGACACATGGACTACGAGCAGTACTTC
CSARHMDYEQYF
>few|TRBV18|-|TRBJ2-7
TGTGCCAGCTCACCCACAGGGATGTGGGAGCAGTACTTC
CASSPTGMWEQYF
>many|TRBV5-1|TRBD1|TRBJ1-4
TGCGCCAGCGCTGGACAGGGCTCTGAAAAACTGTTTTTT
CASAGQGSEKLFF
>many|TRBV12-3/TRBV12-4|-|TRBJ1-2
TGTGCCAGCAGCCAAGACATCATCTATGGCTACACCTTC
CASSQDIIYGYTF
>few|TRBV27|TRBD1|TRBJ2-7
TGTGCCAGCAGTTTAAATGGTATCGGGACAGGCTACGAGCAGTACTTC
CASSLNGIGTGYEQYF
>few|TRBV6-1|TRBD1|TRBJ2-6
TGTGCCAGCAAACTACAGGGGGCAGCTGGGGCCAACGTCCTGACTTTC
CASKLQGAAGANVLTF
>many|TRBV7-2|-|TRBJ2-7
TGTGCCAGCAGCTTAGATCCTAGCGAGGGTCATGAGCAGTACTTC
CASSLDPSEGHEQYF
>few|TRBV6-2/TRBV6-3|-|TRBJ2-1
TGTGCCAGCAGTTACCCCCCTACGAGGAATGAGCAGTTCTTC
CASSYPPTRNEQFF
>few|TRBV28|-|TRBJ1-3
TGTGCCAGCAGTTCCCCAACAGCTCGTGGAAACACCATATATTTT
CASSSPTARGNTIYF
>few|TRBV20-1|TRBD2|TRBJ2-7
TGCAGTGCTCAAGGAAGCGGGACGACCTACGAGCAGTACTTC
CSAQGSGTTYEQYF
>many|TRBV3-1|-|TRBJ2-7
TGTGCCAGCAGCCAAAGGTCGGCCGAGCAGTACTTC
CASSQRSAEQYF
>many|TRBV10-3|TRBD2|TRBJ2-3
TGTGCCATCAGTGACTCGGCTAGCGGGTTGGACACAGATACGCAGTATTTT
CAISDSASGLDTDTQYF
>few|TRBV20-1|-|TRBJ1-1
TGCAGTGCTAGCAGGGAGAGGGAAGCTTTCTTT
CSASREREAFF
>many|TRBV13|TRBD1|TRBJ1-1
TGTGCCAGCAGCTTGGGGACAGGGATTTTGAACACTGAAGCTTTCTTT
CASSLGTGILNTEAFF
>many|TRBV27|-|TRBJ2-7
TGTGCCAGCAGGGCACGAAGTGGACTATCTTCCTACGAGCAGTACTTC
CASRARSGLSSYEQYF
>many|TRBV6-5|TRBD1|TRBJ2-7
TGTGCCAGCAGTTACGCTGGGACAGGGGGCATTGAGCAGTACTTC
CASSYAGTGGIEQYF
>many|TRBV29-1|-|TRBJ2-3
TGCAGCGTTGGACCCGGGACAACCACAGATACGCAGTATTTT
CSVGPGTTTDTQYF
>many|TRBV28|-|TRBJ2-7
TGTGCCAGCAACGGGGGTAGAGGGAGCTCCTACGAGCAGTACTTC
CASNGGRGSSYEQYF
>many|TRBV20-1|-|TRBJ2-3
TGCAGTGCCCGCTCCGACACAGATACGCAGTATTTT
CSARSDTDTQYF
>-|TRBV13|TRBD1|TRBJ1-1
TGTGCCAGCAGCCCCACCTACAGGGGGCCGGAGGCTTTCTTT
CASSPTYRGPEAFF
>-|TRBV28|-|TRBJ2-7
TGTGCCAGCAAACGCGGGCGCCCCTACGAGCAGTACTTC
CASKRGRPYEQYF
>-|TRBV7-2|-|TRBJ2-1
TGTGCCAGCAGCTTAGCTTTCCAGTTGGACAATGAGCAGTTCTTC
CASSLAFQLDNEQFF
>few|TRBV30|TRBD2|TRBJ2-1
TGTGCCTGGATTGTGGGCGGGAGCTTCGATGAGCAGTTCTTC
CAWIVGGSFDEQFF
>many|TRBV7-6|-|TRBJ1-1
TGTGCCAGCAGCTCTGCCGGGGGAGACGAAGCTTTCTTT
CASSSAGGDEAFF
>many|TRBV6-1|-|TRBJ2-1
TGTGCCAGCAGTGAATGGGTGGTTGAGCAGTTCTTC
CASSEWVVEQFF
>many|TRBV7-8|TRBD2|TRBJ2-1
TGTGCCAGCAGCCATCGGACTAGCGGGAGGAACAATGAGCAGTTCTTC
CASSHRTSGRNNEQFF
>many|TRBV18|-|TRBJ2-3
TGTGCCAGCTCACCGAGAGGGGAACGGGATACGCAGTATTTT
CASSPRGERDTQYF
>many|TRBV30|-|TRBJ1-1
TGTGCCTGGAGCGGGGGGTACACTGAAGCTTTCTTT
CAWSGGYTEAFF
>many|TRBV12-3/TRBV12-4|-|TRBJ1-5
TGTGCCAGCAGTGCAGGGAGGGGTAATCAGCCCCAGCATTTT
CASSAGRGNQPQHF
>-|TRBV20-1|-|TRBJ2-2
TGCAGTGCTAGACTAGCTTCGGACGGGGGGCTGTTTTTT
CSARLASDGGLFF
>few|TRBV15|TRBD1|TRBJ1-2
TGTGCCACCAGCAGAGAGGAGTTACAGGGGGCAATCTATGGCTACACCTTC
CATSREELQGAIYGYTF
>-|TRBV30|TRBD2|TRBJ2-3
TGTGCCAGTAGTGGGGGAGGGCCAGTAGATACGCAGTATTTT
CASSGGGPVDTQYF
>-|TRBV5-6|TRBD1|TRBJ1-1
TGTGCCAGCAGCGACCCGGGACAGGGGGCGATTTACACTGAAGCTTTCTTT
CASSDPGQGAIYTEAFF
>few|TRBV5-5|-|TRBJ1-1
TGTGCCAGCAGCCCGAGGAGAATGAACACTGAAGCTTTCTTT
CASSPRRMNTEAFF
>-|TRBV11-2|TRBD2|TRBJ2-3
TGTGCCAGCAGTAAGAGACTAGCGGGACTAATCACAGATACGCAGTATTTT
CASSKRLAGLITDTQYF
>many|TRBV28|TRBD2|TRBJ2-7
TGTGCCAGCAGTCTAGCGGGAAATTACTACGAGCAGTACTTC
CASSLAGNYYEQYF
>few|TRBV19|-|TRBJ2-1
TGTGCCAGTAGTATTGCTGTGGGTAGGGGCTCCTACAATGAGCAGTTCTTC
CASSIAVGRGSYNEQFF
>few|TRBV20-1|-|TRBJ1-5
TGCAGTGCTAGGGACCGGGACAGCAATCAGCCCCAGCATTTT
CSARDRDSNQPQHF
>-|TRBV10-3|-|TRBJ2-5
TGTGCCATCAGTGGGGTCCCTGGGGGGCAAGAGACCCAGTACTTC
CAISGVPGGQETQYF
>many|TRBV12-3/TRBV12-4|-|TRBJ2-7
TGTGCCAGCAGGAATGAAGTGGGGGCGGGGGAGCAGTACTTC
CASRNEVGAGEQYF
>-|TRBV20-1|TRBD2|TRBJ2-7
TGCAGTGCTAGAGCCCGACTAGCGGGAGGGCCCTACGAGCAGTACTTC
CSARARLAGGPYEQYF
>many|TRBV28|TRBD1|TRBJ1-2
TGTGCCAGCAGAGGGACAGGAAACTATGGCTACACCTTC
CASRGTGNYGYTF
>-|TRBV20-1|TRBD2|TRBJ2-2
TGCAGTGCTGGGGACTACACCGACAACACCGGGGAGCTGTTTTTT
CSAGDYTDNTGELFF
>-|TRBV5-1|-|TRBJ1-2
TGCGCCAGCAGCTTGGGGGCGCGGGGCTACACCTTC
CASSLGARGYTF
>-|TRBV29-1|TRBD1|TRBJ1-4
TGCAGCGTTGCGGGGCAGGGGGGTGAAAAACTGTTTTTT
CSVAGQGGEKLFF
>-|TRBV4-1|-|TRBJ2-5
TGCGCCAGCAGCCCCTCTGACAGGTCAGGGCAAGAGACCCAGTACTTC
CASSPSDRSGQETQYF
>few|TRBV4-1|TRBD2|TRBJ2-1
TGCGCCAGCAGCTCGACGTCGACTAGCGGGAGCACGTGGGTAAATGAGCAGTTCTTC
CASSSTSTSGSTWVNEQFF
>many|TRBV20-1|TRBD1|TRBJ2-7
TGCAGTGCTATCCGGGACAGGGATACGAACGAGCAGTACTTC
CSAIRDRDTNEQYF
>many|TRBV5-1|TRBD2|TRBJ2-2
TGCGCCAGCAGCTTGTCCACGGGGGGGTCGAACACCGGGGAGCTGTTTTTT
CASSLSTGGSNTGELFF
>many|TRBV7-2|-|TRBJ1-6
TGTGCCAGCAGCTGGACAGATTCACCCCTCCACTTT
CASSWTDSPLHF
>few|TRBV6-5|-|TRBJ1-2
TGTGCCAGCAGTTACTCGAGGGGGACCTATGGCTACACCTTC
CASSYSRGTYGYTF
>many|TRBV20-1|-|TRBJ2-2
TGCAGTGCTAGAATGGGATCCGGGGAGCTGTTTTTT
CSARMGSGELFF
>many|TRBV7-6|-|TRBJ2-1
TGTGCCAGCAGCTTAGGGGGGATCGACTACAATGAGCAGTTCTTC
CASSLGGIDYNEQFF
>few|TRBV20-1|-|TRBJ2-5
TGCAGTGCTAGGTCGGGGCAAGAGACCCAGTACTTC
CSARSGQETQYF
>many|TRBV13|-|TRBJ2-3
TGTGCCAGCAGCTACACCCTTTCTTTGGATACGCAGTATTTT
CASSYTLSLDTQYF
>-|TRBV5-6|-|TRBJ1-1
TGTGCCAGCAGCTTCTACGAGGAAAACACTGAAGCTTTCTTT
CASSFYEENTEAFF
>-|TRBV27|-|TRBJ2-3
TGTGCCAGCAGTTCGAAGGTCGATTCCACAGATACGCAGTATTTT
CASSSKVDSTDTQYF
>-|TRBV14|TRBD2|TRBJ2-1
TGTGCCAGCAGCCAATGGCTAGCGGGGGCCTCCTACAATGAGCAGTTCTTC
CASSQWLAGASYNEQFF